The following is a TCR beta chain sequence with its context. Its antigen is as yet unknown. The data originate from a study of cytomegalovirus exposure and HLA in healthy donors. Researchers ran the PCR with 60 Vbeta and 13 Jbeta primers. Measured with immunoSEQ multiplex PCR; TCRdb has only the in-frame clones, and not every one. The sample shows some 150,000 clones, around 84% of them seen only once. Findings and limits, study-wide: Relative to equally common others, HLA-associated TCR beta chains showed greater clonal expansion in a later analysis.

This TCR came from a man aged 40-55 years in good health and CMV-seropositive. The sequencing input was PBMCs.

CDR3 nucleotide sequence: TGTGCCAGGACCGGGGTCTTTACTAGCACAGATACGCAGTATTTT. This codes for CARTGVFTSTDTQYF. This chain connects TRBV21-1 to TRBJ2-3; the table gives TRBD2 as D, unverified against the DNA. TRBV21-1 constitutes a pseudogene. The CDR3 totals 15 residues.